Sequencing of this T cell receptor (beta chain) was carried out in a study of T cell responses to AZD1222 COVID-19 vaccine. TCRdb's copy holds only in-frame clones and misses some; the assay was immunoSEQ multiplex PCR. The repertoire consists of approximately 100,000 clones, with 70% to 90% occurring once and the leading ten covering roughly 10%. Turning to this clone: The target antigen is unknown.

Trimming left V 3 bases short and J 4 bases short, with 22 bases between. Germline loops: CDR1 LNHDA, CDR2 SQIVND (reference sequence). The CDR3 sequence is 18 residues long. Findings and limits, study-wide: Recipients of two AZD1222 doses showed rising Spike-specific TCR breadth and depth. Repertoire collection took place solely once the T cell response had peaked. The span of vaccine-associated CD4 TCRs extended across spike, with dominance at 160-218 and 743-854.

The receptor was derived from an adult who received the AZD1222 COVID-19 vaccine. J is TRBJ1-5 and V is TRBV19; D is uncertain. The starting material was peripheral blood, obtained 28 days after the second AZD1222 dose. This CDR3 reads CASSIALNPERWNQPQHF. The CDR3 nucleotides are TGTGCCAGTAGTATTGCCCTCAACCCCGAACGGTGGAATCAGCCCCAGCATTTT.